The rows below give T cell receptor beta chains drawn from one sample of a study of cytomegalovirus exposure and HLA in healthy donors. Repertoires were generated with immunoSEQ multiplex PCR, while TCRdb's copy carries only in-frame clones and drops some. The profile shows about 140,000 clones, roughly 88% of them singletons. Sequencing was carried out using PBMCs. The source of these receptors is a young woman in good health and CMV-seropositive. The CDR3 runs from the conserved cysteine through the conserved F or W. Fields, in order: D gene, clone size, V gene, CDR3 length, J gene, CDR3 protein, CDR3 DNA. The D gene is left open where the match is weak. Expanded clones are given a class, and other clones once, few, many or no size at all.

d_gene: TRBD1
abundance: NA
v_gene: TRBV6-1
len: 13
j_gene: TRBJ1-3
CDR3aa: CASSAGGRNTIYF
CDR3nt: TGTGCCAGCAGTGCAGGGGGCCGAAACACCATATATTTT

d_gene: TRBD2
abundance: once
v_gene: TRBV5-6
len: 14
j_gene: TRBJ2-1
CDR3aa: CASSLTSVGNEQFF
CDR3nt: TGTGCCAGCAGCTTGACTAGCGTTGGGAATGAGCAGTTCTTC

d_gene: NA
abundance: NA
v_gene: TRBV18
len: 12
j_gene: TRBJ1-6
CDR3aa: CASSPGQSPLHF
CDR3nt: TGTGCCAGCTCACCAGGGCAGTCACCCCTCCACTTT

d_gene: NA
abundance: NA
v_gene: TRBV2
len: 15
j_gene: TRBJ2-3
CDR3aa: CAGGSGRASTDTQYF
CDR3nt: TGTGCCGGGGGGTCCGGGCGTGCTAGCACAGATACGCAGTATTTT

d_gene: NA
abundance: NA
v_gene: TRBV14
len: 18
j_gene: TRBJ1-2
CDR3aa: CASSQGRETAPTDYGYTF
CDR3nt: TGTGCCAGCAGCCAAGGTCGGGAGACAGCCCCTACTGACTATGGCTACACCTTC

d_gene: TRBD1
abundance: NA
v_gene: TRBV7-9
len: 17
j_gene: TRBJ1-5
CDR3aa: CASSLGGTGVGNQPQHF
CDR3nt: TGTGCCAGCAGCTTAGGGGGTACAGGGGTCGGCAATCAGCCCCAGCATTTT

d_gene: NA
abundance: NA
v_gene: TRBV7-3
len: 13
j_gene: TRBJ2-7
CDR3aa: CASSSVTSGKQYF
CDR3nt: TGTGCCAGCAGCTCGGTCACTTCGGGGAAGCAGTACTTC

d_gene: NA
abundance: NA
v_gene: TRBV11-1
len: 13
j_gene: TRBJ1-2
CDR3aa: CASSPPEVYGYTF
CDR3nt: TGTGCCAGCAGCCCCCCAGAGGTCTATGGCTACACCTTC

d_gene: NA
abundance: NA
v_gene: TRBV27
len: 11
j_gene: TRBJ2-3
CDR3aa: CASRKQSTQYF
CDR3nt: TGTGCCAGCAGGAAACAGAGTACGCAGTATTTT

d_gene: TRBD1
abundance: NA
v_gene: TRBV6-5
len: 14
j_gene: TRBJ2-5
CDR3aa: CASRLDRARETQYF
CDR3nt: TGTGCCAGCAGACTGGACAGGGCGAGGGAGACCCAGTACTTC

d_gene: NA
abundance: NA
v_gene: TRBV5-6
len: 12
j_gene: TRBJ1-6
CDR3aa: CASSFFDSPLHF
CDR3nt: TGTGCCAGCAGCTTCTTCGATTCACCCCTCCACTTT

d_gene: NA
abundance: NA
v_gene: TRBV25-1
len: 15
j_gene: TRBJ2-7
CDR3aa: CASSEYRQGFYEQYF
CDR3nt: TGTGCCAGCAGTGAATACCGGCAGGGTTTTTACGAGCAGTACTTC

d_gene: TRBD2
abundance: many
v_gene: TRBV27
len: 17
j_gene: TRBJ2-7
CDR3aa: CASGLVFAGGPRGEQYF
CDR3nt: TGTGCCAGCGGGTTGGTATTTGCGGGAGGGCCTCGGGGCGAGCAGTACTTC